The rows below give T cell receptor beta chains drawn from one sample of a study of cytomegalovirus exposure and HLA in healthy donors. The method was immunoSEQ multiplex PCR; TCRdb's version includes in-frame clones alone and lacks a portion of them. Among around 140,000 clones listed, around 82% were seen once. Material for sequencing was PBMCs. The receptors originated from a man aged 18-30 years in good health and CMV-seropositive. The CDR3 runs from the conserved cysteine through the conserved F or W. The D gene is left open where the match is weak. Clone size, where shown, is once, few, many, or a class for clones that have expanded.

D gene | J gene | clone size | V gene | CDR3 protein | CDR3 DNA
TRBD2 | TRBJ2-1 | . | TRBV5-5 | CASRPTSGINYNEQFF | TGTGCCAGCAGGCCTACTAGCGGGATTAACTACAATGAGCAGTTCTTC
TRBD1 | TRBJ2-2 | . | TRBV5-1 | CASSERTGNTGELFF | TGCGCCAGCAGCGAGAGGACAGGGAACACCGGGGAGCTGTTTTTT
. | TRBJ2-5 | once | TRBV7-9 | CASSSTGLGNIQYF | TGTGCCAGCAGCTCTACAGGGCTGGGGAATATCCAGTACTTC
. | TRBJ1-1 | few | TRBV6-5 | CASSYERGQNTEAFF | TGTGCCAGCAGTTACGAGAGGGGACAAAACACTGAAGCTTTCTTT
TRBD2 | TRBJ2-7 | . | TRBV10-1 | CASSDSTSGMYEQYF | TGCGCCAGCAGTGACTCGACTAGCGGGATGTACGAGCAGTACTTC
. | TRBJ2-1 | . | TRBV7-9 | CASSPPLAPSSYNEQFF | TGTGCCAGCAGCCCGCCTCTAGCGCCTAGCTCCTACAATGAGCAGTTCTTC
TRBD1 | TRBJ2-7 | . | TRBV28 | CASSTGQGSSSYEQYF | TGTGCCAGCAGCACTGGACAGGGGTCCAGCTCCTACGAGCAGTACTTC
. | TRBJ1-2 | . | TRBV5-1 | CASSSIQGSNGYTF | TGCGCCAGCAGCTCAATACAGGGTTCGAATGGCTACACCTTC
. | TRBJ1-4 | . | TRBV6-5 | CASTYLVEKLFF | TGTGCCAGCACCTACCTAGTCGAAAAACTGTTTTTT
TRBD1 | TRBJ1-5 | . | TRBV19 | CASRILWGQSHQPQHF | TGTGCCAGTAGAATCCTTTGGGGACAGAGCCATCAGCCCCAGCATTTT
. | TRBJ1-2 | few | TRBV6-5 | CASSPSGGEWKYTF | TGTGCCAGCAGTCCCTCGGGGGGAGAATGGAAGTACACCTTC
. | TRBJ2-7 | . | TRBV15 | CATSRSRTREGTYEQYF | TGTGCCACCAGCAGGTCAAGGACGCGGGAAGGGACCTACGAGCAGTACTTC
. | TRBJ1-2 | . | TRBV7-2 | CASSTPGNYGYTF | TGTGCCAGCAGCACCCCAGGGAACTATGGCTACACCTTC
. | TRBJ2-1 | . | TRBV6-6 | CASSYSGLGDEQFF | TGTGCCAGCAGTTACTCGGGTCTAGGGGATGAGCAGTTCTTC
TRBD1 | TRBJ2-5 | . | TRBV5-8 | CASSSGQGSAETQYF | TGTGCCAGCAGCTCCGGACAGGGATCAGCAGAGACCCAGTACTTC
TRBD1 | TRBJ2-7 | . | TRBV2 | CASTYRQGATYEQYF | TGTGCCAGCACATATCGACAGGGTGCCACCTACGAGCAGTACTTC
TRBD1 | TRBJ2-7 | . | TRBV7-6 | CASSLVQGEEQYF | TGTGCCAGCAGCTTAGTTCAGGGGGAAGAGCAGTACTTC
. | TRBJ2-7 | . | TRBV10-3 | CAISEQVLSEQYF | TGTGCCATCAGTGAACAGGTCCTGAGCGAGCAGTACTTC
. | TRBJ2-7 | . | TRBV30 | CACNAGASYEQYF | TGTGCCTGTAACGCTGGGGCGTCCTACGAGCAGTACTTC
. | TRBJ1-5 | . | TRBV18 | CASSPGAGSNQPQHF | TGTGCCAGCTCACCGGGGGCAGGGAGCAATCAGCCCCAGCATTTT
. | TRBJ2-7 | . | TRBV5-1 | CASSLGTLSYEQYF | TGCGCCAGCAGCCTCGGGACACTCTCCTACGAGCAGTACTTC
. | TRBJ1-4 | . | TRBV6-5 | CASSRDQGVNEKLFF | TGTGCCAGCAGTAGAGATCAAGGGGTAAATGAAAAACTGTTTTTT
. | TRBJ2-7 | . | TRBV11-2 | CASSLGAQTIDEQYF | TGTGCCAGCAGCTTGGGGGCTCAGACCATCGACGAGCAGTACTTC
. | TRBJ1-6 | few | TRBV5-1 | CASSLELPGGNSPLHF | TGCGCCAGCAGCTTGGAACTCCCGGGGGGAAATTCACCCCTCCACTTT
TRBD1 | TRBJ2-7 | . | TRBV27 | CASSPWDSTYEQYF | TGTGCCAGCAGTCCTTGGGACAGCACCTACGAGCAGTACTTC
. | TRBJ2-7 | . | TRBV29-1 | CSVQDISYEQYF | TGCAGCGTTCAGGATATCTCCTACGAGCAGTACTTC
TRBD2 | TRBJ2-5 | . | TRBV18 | CASSPGTSGSFQETQYF | TGTGCCAGCTCACCCGGGACTAGCGGGAGCTTCCAAGAGACCCAGTACTTC
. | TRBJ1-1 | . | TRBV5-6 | CASSLVGQRNTEAFF | TGTGCCAGCAGCTTGGTTGGACAGCGGAACACTGAAGCTTTCTTT
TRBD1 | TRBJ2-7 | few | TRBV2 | CASSKPGQYYEQYF | TGTGCCAGCAGCAAGCCGGGACAGTACTACGAGCAGTACTTC
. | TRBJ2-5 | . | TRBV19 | CASSDSQETQYF | TGTGCCAGTAGCGATAGCCAAGAGACCCAGTACTTC